Below, 26 T cell receptor beta chains from the same sample are listed, as sequenced in a study of Ad26.COV2.S vaccination and SARS-CoV-2 variants. Method: immunoSEQ multiplex PCR; TCRdb's copy keeps in-frame clones and lacks some. This sample has over 400,000 clones, with roughly 89% found just once. The treatment was: around 19 received Ad26.COV2.S at low or high dose, single or two shots; several received placebo; per-sample allocation not given. Collection of the samples took place on day 63 after the first injection of vaccine or placebo. The source material was peripheral blood, sampled in a trial of Ad26.COV2.S vaccine versus placebo. The source is a person between 18 and 59 years old who received the Ad26.COV2.S COVID-19 vaccine or a placebo.

This rearrangement joins TRBV4-2 to TRBJ1-1; TRBD1 matches 9 bases. Per germline, CDR1 LGHNA and CDR2 YNFKEQ. This CDR3 region has 15 residues. The V gene end was trimmed by 0 bases and the J gene end by 1 base; junction bases not matched to a gene: 0. The CDR3 loop is CASSQEGQGNTEAFF. CDR3 sequence (DNA): TGTGCCAGCAGCCAAGAGGGACAGGGGAACACTGAAGCTTTCTTT.

The chain couples TRBV19 to TRBJ2-5; D may be TRBD1 (6 bases). CDR1 is LNHDA, CDR2 SQIVND, per germline (reference sequence). This CDR3 has 13 amino acids. V dropped 6 bases and J dropped 4 bases, with 12 bases sitting between them. The CDR3 DNA follows: TGTGCCAGTAGCCTACAGGGTGTAGAGACCCAGTACTTC. Protein: CASSLQGVETQYF.

This chain joins TRBV5-1 and TRBJ1-4; 8 bases map to TRBD1. The CDR3 runs 16 residues. Trimming cost V 2 bases and J 6 bases; bases outside gene matches: 9. Germline V gene lookup returns CDR1 SGHRS and CDR2 YFSETQ. The CDR3 is CASSFIALTGDEKLFF. The CDR3 region has the DNA TGCGCCAGCAGCTTCATTGCTTTGACAGGGGATGAAAAACTGTTTTTT.

This clone came up once. V is TRBV28 and J is TRBJ1-1, with no clear D. Germline V gives CDR1 MDHEN, CDR2 SYDVKM. The CDR3 runs 13 residues. The V end lost 2 bases, the J end lost 1 base, and 5 bases lay between the germline ends. CDR3 DNA sequence: TGTGCCAGCAGTTTACCCACGAACACTGAAGCTTTCTTT. It is translated as CASSLPTNTEAFF.

This chain links TRBV6-5 with TRBJ1-2; 8 bases match TRBD1. The CDR3 has 14 residues. The V gene's germline CDR1 is MNHEY and CDR2 SVGAGI. V lost 5 bases and J lost 4; bases outside the gene matches: 6. This CDR3 reads CASSLGQGSYGYTF. The CDR3 bases are TGTGCCAGCAGTCTAGGACAGGGCAGCTATGGCTACACCTTC.

The chain uses TRBV7-9 and TRBJ1-6; 8 bases align to TRBD1. Germline-derived CDR1 and CDR2 are SEHNR and FQNEAQ (reference sequence). The CDR3 loop spans 13 amino acids. V gave up 5 bases and J gave up 8 bases; unmatched junction bases: 2. The CDR3 loop is CASSVDRDSPLHF. In DNA form, the CDR3 reads TGTGCCAGCAGCGTGGACAGGGATTCACCCCTCCACTTT.

The rearrangement uses TRBV5-5 and TRBJ2-7, with D hard to call. The CDR3 spans 14 residues. Germline CDR1 and CDR2: SGHKS and YYEKEE (reference sequence). The ends were cut back, 0 bases at V and 3 bases at J, with 10 bases in the middle. The CDR3 here is CASSLGDQVYEQYV. In DNA, the CDR3 is TGTGCCAGCAGCTTGGGTGACCAGGTCTACGAGCAGTACGTC.

The CDR3 loop reads CASSVRGGAHEQFF. The CDR3 DNA reads as TGTGCCAGCAGCGTCCGCGGGGGGGCGCATGAGCAGTTCTTC. The chain links TRBV5-4 to TRBJ2-1, with 9 bases lining up with TRBD2. Per germline, CDR1 SGHNT and CDR2 YYREEE (reference sequence). V lost 4 bases, J lost 8 bases, and 7 bases stayed unmatched. The CDR3 has 14 residues.

The chain carries TRBV4-3 and TRBJ2-3; no clear D. The CDR3 sequence is 13 residues long. V shed 3 bases and J shed 5 bases, with 9 bases lying between them. Germline V lookup: CDR1 LGHNA, CDR2 YSLEER. The CDR3 region has the DNA TGCGCCAGCAGCCACCAACAACAAGATACGCAGTATTTT. This translates into CASSHQQQDTQYF.

J is TRBJ2-4 and V is TRBV18; TRBD2 is a possible D gene (5 bases). Per germline, CDR1 KGHSH and CDR2 LQKENI. V was cut by 2 bases and J by 6 bases, with 5 bases left in between. CDR3 size: 12 residues. The CDR3 DNA is TGTGCCAGCTCACCAGAGGGAAACATTCAGTACTTC. Translating gives CASSPEGNIQYF. Combining the CDR3 with reference TRBV18 and TRBJ2-4 gives the whole variable domain NAGVMQNPRHLVRRRGQEARLRCSPMKGHSHVYWYRQLPEEGLKFMVYLQKENIIDESGMPKERFSAEFPKEGPSILRIQQVVRGDSAAYFCASSPEGNIQYFGAGTRLSVL.

This rearrangement joins TRBV7-3 to TRBJ1-1, with 9 bases fitting TRBD1. The CDR3 has 15 amino acids. CDR1 and CDR2 from the germline V gene are SGHTA and FQGTGA. V shed 5 bases and J 0 bases; nucleotides not matched to a gene: 4. The CDR3 spells CASSPGQGMNTEAFF. The CDR3 region has the DNA TGTGCCAGCAGCCCCGGACAGGGGATGAACACTGAAGCTTTCTTT.

This CDR3 is CASSPFGSYNEQFF. The CDR3 DNA sequence: TGTGCCAGCTCACCATTCGGAAGCTACAATGAGCAGTTCTTC. This chain uses TRBV18 with TRBJ2-1; no clear D gene. The CDR3 contains 14 residues. Per germline, CDR1 KGHSH and CDR2 LQKENI. Trimming cost V 2 bases and J 3 bases, with 8 bases left between them.

V is TRBV25-1 and J is TRBJ1-2; a weak D match, TRBD1 (5 bases). V lost 3 bases and J lost 4, with 9 bases in between. CDR1 and CDR2 from the germline V gene are MGHDK and SYGVNS. The CDR3 consists of 13 residues. As DNA, the CDR3 is TGTGCCAGCAGTGAGGGGACTTTCTATGGCTACACCTTC. Translated, it gives CASSEGTFYGYTF.

The chain recombines TRBV18 with TRBJ2-7, with D hard to call. The CDR3 spans 14 residues. Germline V gene sequence: CDR1 KGHSH, CDR2 LQKENI. The V gene lost 6 bases and the J gene lost 9 bases, with 21 bases spanning the gap. This chain's CDR3 is CASSPTQALDGQYV. The CDR3 bases are TGTGCCAGCTCCCCCACTCAGGCTCTAGACGGGCAGTACGTC.

The chain has TRBV28 and TRBJ1-1, with 8 bases identical to TRBD1. V shed 1 base and J 1 base; nucleotides not matched to a gene: 14. Germline loops: CDR1 MDHEN, CDR2 SYDVKM. This CDR3 region has 19 residues. CDR3 nucleotide sequence: TGTGCCAGCAGTTTATTTCTGGGGCCCAGGGGGCTTAGGAACACTGAAGCTTTCTTT. It yields the protein CASSLFLGPRGLRNTEAFF.

This chain links TRBV19 with TRBJ2-1; 8 bases are a match to TRBD2. Looked up from germline, CDR1 is LNHDA and CDR2 is SQIVND (reference sequence). Trimming took 3 bases from V and 10 from J; bases not matched to a gene: 8. The CDR3 runs 14 residues. For the CDR3, the DNA is TGTGCCAGTAGTATCTTGAGCGGGGGCCCCGAGCAGTTCTTC. Amino acid sequence: CASSILSGGPEQFF.

This clone has only one observation. V is TRBV5-1 and J is TRBJ2-1; TRBD2 matches at 11 bases. With V trimmed by 4 bases and J by 5 bases, 8 bases remained unmatched. Germline V gene lookup returns CDR1 SGHRS and CDR2 YFSETQ. CDR3 length equals 16 residues. The CDR3 bases are TGCGCCAGCAGCCCAGTACTAGCGGGGGCTCACAATGAGCAGTTCTTC. Protein product: CASSPVLAGAHNEQFF.

The chain recombines TRBV5-1 with TRBJ2-1; 7 bases agree with TRBD2. This CDR3 is 18 amino acids long. Germline lookup yields CDR1 SGHRS and CDR2 YFSETQ. The V and J ends lost 1 base and 0 bases, in that order; junction bases with no gene match: 10. This CDR3 reads CASSLKLTSSSSYNEQFF. DNA for the CDR3: TGCGCCAGCAGCTTGAAATTGACTAGCAGCAGCTCCTACAATGAGCAGTTCTTC.

The V and J genes are TRBV5-1 and TRBJ1-2; D is uncertain. V lost 0 bases and J lost 2, with 5 bases in between. The CDR3 runs 13 residues. The V gene's germline CDR1 is SGHRS and CDR2 YFSETQ. The CDR3 coding sequence is TGCGCCAGCAGCTTGGACTACAACTATGGCTACACCTTC. Its translation is CASSLDYNYGYTF.

Of note for this clone: Other DNA variants within this sample encode the same CDR3. V usage is TRBV12-3 or TRBV12-4 and J usage is TRBJ2-3; D gene ambiguous. Deletions cut 6 bases from V and 1 base from J, with 2 bases between. CDR3 length equals 11 residues. The CDR3 sequence is CASSRTDTQYF. Written as DNA, the CDR3 is TGTGCCAGCAGCCGCACAGATACGCAGTATTTT.

This clone was detected only once. This chain links TRBV12-5 with TRBJ2-5; perhaps TRBD1 as D (5 bases). Germline V gives CDR1 LGHNT, CDR2 FRNRAP. Deletions cut 5 bases from V and 4 bases from J, with 14 bases between. This CDR3 has 14 amino acids. CDR3 protein: CASGADSQGETQYF. For the CDR3, the DNA is TGTGCTAGTGGTGCCGACAGCCAGGGAGAGACCCAGTACTTC. Based on the CDR3 plus reference TRBV12-5 and TRBJ2-5, the full variable domain is DARVTQTPRHKVTEMGQEVTMRCQPILGHNTVFWYRQTMMQGLELLAYFRNRAPLDDSGMPKDRFSAEMPDATLATLKIQPSEPRDSAVYFCASGADSQGETQYFGPGTRLLVL.

This clone appeared once. The J gene is TRBJ1-5, the V gene TRBV5-4; D gene ambiguous. The germline CDR1 and CDR2 sequences are SGHNT and YYREEE (reference sequence). V gave up 1 base and J gave up 6 bases, with 11 bases separating them. CDR3 length: 14 residues. CDR3 sequence (DNA): TGTGCCAGCAGCTTGCAAGGGAGTCGTCAGCCCCAGCATTTT. Its translation: CASSLQGSRQPQHF.

The genes are TRBV5-4 and TRBJ1-1, with D perhaps matching TRBD1 (6 bases). Trimming left V 6 bases short and J 7 bases short, with 19 bases between. The CDR3 runs to 14 residues. The V gene's germline CDR1 is SGHNT and CDR2 YYREEE (reference sequence). The CDR3 sequence is CASKSQDRGDEAFF. CDR3 DNA: TGTGCCAGCAAGTCCCAGGACAGAGGAGATGAAGCTTTCTTT.

The rearrangement links TRBV15 to TRBJ2-7; D possibly corresponds to TRBD2 (6 bases). V was cut by 6 bases and J by 3 bases, with 12 bases left in between. The CDR3 runs 13 residues. Germline CDR1 LNHNV, CDR2 YYDKDF (reference sequence). CDR3 residues: CATSPGRDYEQYF. CDR3 coding DNA: TGTGCCACCAGTCCGGGGCGGGACTACGAGCAGTACTTC.

The chain uses TRBV10-3 and TRBJ1-1; no clear D gene. The CDR3 consists of 13 residues. Germline V gives CDR1 ENHRY, CDR2 SYGVKD. Trimming cost V 6 bases and J 1 base, with 9 bases left between them. The CDR3 DNA is TGTGCCATCAGCCGTAACGGGAACACTGAAGCTTTCTTT. This translates into CAISRNGNTEAFF.

In this sample, this clone turned up a few times. The chain recombines TRBV30 with TRBJ2-1; D is unresolved. The CDR3 totals 12 residues. Germline-derived CDR1 and CDR2 are GTSNPN and SVGIG (reference sequence). The V gene lost 1 base and the J gene lost 6 bases, with 7 bases spanning the gap. CDR3 in DNA: TGTGCCTGGAGTGGTACGACCAATGAGCAGTTCTTC. Its translation is CAWSGTTNEQFF.